What follows describes a single T cell receptor (beta chain). Adult donors, all healthy and HIV-negative, had no recent acute infections or vaccinations. Here immunoSEQ multiplex PCR was the method, and the copy in TCRdb shows in-frame clones only, minus some. The sample records 1 million to 1.2 million clones, approximately 77% being singletons. Trimming took 2 bases from V and 1 from J, leaving 8 bases between them. From germline, CDR1 is MGHDK and CDR2 SYGVNS. There are 14 residues in the CDR3. This sample was taken from a study of shared clonotypes between healthy human individuals. The TCR was taken from a man younger than 35 in good health. Some clones in this sample may be carry-over from other donors' samples. Sample: memory CD4+ T cells from PBMCs. Subset here: CD45RA-negative fraction. The rearrangement joins TRBV25-1 to TRBJ2-5; D might be TRBD1 or TRBD2, each matching 5 bases. CDR3 residues: CASSEAGSQETQYF. The CDR3 DNA sequence: TGTGCCAGCAGTGAAGCAGGGAGCCAAGAGACCCAGTACTTC. Looking up the rest from reference TRBV25-1 and TRBJ2-5 gives the full variable domain: EADIYQTPRYLVIGTGKKITLECSQTMGHDKMYWYQQDPGMELHLIHYSYGVNSTEKGDLSSESTVSRIRTEHFPLTLESARPSHTSQYLCASSEAGSQETQYFGPGTRLLVL.